This T cell receptor beta chain was profiled in a study of blood T cell repertoires in COVID-19. Background on the study: Some COVID-19 samples were acute and others convalescent; all came from the United States, Italy and Spain. T cells, B-cell-depleted T cells, or PBMCs supplied cDNA or gDNA.

Authors' processing steps: How many nucleated cells were present was estimated from reference gene primer amplification. Data came from immunoSEQ multiplex PCR; TCRdb stores just in-frame clones and leaves some out. The DNA was the basis for D and trimming; V, J and clone size are from that table. Of roughly 60,000 clones in the sample, approximately 88% were seen once. Seattle researchers signed up patients amid active infection and tracked them longitudinally. V shed 4 bases, J shed 2 bases, and the junction held 3 bases outside the gene matches. Germline values: CDR1 SGDLS, CDR2 YYNGEE. CDR3 length equals 14 residues.

The clonotype originates from a man aged 30-40 years with COVID-19, enrolled during active disease. V gene TRBV9 combines with J gene TRBJ1-3; 7 bases agree with TRBD1. The sequenced sample was peripheral blood. This chain's CDR3 is CASSTQGAGNTIYF. CDR3 DNA: TGTGCCAGCAGCACTCAGGGGGCTGGAAACACCATATATTTT.